This TCR beta chain came from a study of a mutant IDH1 vaccine in newly diagnosed glioma. TCRdb keeps only in-frame clones here, not all; method: immunoSEQ multiplex PCR. The sample holds approximately 28,000 clones, over 80% seen once. Trimming removed 3 bases at V and 4 bases at J, with 15 bases between. The CDR3 length is 15 residues. CDR1 and CDR2 (germline): KGHSH, LQKENI. The sample's time point: week 35, safety follow-up. Doses consisted of 300 ug of mutant IDH1 20-mer peptide each, paired with topical imiquimod. Turning to this clone: Its antigen is not identified.

The source is a man aged 25-45 years with glioma. The chain combines TRBV18 with TRBJ1-1; TRBD1 is a possible D gene (6 bases). This sample comprised PBMCs, obtained from a glioma patient whose treatment included an IDH1 peptide vaccine. Here the CDR3 DNA reads TGTGCCAGCTCACCGGGGGGGGGCGAGGGCACTGAAGCTTTCTTT. This codes for CASSPGGGEGTEAFF.